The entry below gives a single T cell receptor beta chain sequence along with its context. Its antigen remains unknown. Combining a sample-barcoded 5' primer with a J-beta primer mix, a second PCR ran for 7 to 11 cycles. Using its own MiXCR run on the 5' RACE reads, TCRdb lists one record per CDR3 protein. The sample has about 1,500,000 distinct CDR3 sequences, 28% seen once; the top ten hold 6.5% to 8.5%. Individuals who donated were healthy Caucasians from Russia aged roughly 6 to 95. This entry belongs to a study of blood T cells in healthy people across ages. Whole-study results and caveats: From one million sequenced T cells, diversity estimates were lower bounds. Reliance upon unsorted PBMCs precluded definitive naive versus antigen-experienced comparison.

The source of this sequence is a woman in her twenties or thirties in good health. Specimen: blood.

The CDR3 region has the DNA TGTGCCAGCAGTCTCAGGGATGGTGGGCAGTTCTTC. It specifies CASSLRDGGQFF. The chain employs TRBV28 and TRBJ2-1; D possibly corresponds to TRBD1 (5 bases). The CDR3 is made up of 12 amino acids. Trimming took off 5 bases at V and 12 bases at J, with 14 bases between the two ends. Per germline, CDR1 MDHEN and CDR2 SYDVKM.